This T cell receptor beta chain originates from a study of cytomegalovirus exposure and HLA in healthy donors. Study results and limitations: Most TCR beta V segments were productive about 90% or about 30% of the time in an earlier analysis. Upon later analysis, HLA-associated TCR beta chains proved more clonally expanded than other, equally common chains. Likely technical artifact: a cluster of highly shared sequence variants.

The study ran its PCR with 60 Vbeta and 13 Jbeta primers. In the authors' workflow: Later work found around 72 million unique TCR beta chains, with 9.5 million to 12 million shared. Assay used: immunoSEQ multiplex PCR; TCRdb lists only in-frame clones, some missing. V and J calls and clone size are given by that table; D and trimming were obtained from the DNA. The sample consists of roughly 80,000 clones, 75% to 85% of them appearing once. Details on this clone: No antigen is known for it.

Germline V lookup: CDR1 SGDLS, CDR2 YYNGEE. This CDR3 is 17 amino acids long. Between the trimmed V and J ends, which lost 4 bases and 0 bases, there was a span of 17 bases. The chain recombines TRBV9 with TRBJ1-3; D may be TRBD1 (6 bases). This sequence was found in a woman aged 25-40 years in good health and CMV-seronegative. The sample taken for sequencing was PBMCs. CDR3 nucleotide sequence: TGTGCCAGCAGCACTACTCCGGGACAATACTCTGGAAACACCATATATTTT. Its translation: CASSTTPGQYSGNTIYF.